One and the same sample provided the 27 T cell receptor beta chains below, sequenced in a study of shared clonotypes between healthy human individuals. The data were produced by immunoSEQ multiplex PCR, yet TCRdb's version contains in-frame clones alone and is incomplete. The sample includes some 320,000 clones, around 86% of them seen just once. Sequencing was performed on memory CD8+ T cells sorted from blood. Described subset: CD45RO+ cells pooled with CCR7-negative TemRA cells. The receptors were sampled from a man younger than 35 in good health.

The rearrangement joins TRBV4-1 to TRBJ1-5; TRBD1 might be the D (5 bases). The CDR3 is 15 amino acids. Trimming removed 1 base at V and 4 bases at J, with 11 bases between. Germline CDR1 MGHRA, CDR2 YSYEKL. This CDR3 is CASSQVRGVNQPQHF. The DNA of the CDR3 is TGCGCCAGCAGCCAAGTAAGGGGTGTTAATCAGCCCCAGCATTTT.

This sequence joins TRBV13 and TRBJ2-5; D is tentatively TRBD1 or TRBD2 (6 bases each). The CDR3 consists of 15 residues. Germline lookup yields CDR1 PRHDT and CDR2 FYEKMQ (reference sequence). The ends were cut back, 5 bases at V and 5 bases at J, with 18 bases in the middle. CDR3 amino acids: CASSREAGAGETQYF. In nucleotides, the CDR3 is TGTGCCAGCAGCCGAGAGGCAGGGGCGGGGGAGACCCAGTACTTC. Based on the CDR3 plus reference TRBV13 and TRBJ2-5, the full variable domain is AAGVIQSPRHLIKEKRETATLKCYPIPRHDTVYWYQQGPGQDPQFLISFYEKMQSDKGSIPDRFSAQQFSDYHSELNMSSLELGDSALYFCASSREAGAGETQYFGPGTRLLVL.

The rearrangement joins TRBV19 to TRBJ2-7, with D perhaps matching TRBD1 (5 bases). The V and J ends lost 10 bases and 4 bases respectively, with 17 bases between them. Germline CDR1 LNHDA, CDR2 SQIVND (reference sequence). This CDR3 is built from 13 residues. The CDR3 sequence is CAIPTIRGYEQYF. CDR3 in DNA: TGTGCCATCCCAACTATTAGGGGTTACGAGCAGTACTTC.

This clone was seen more than once but under ten times. The genes are TRBV5-6 and TRBJ2-7; TRBD2 is a possible D gene (6 bases). The CDR3 extends over 13 amino acids. The germline V and J ends were trimmed by 5 bases and 3 bases, with 12 bases remaining between them. CDR1 and CDR2 from the germline V gene are SGHDT and YYEEEE. The CDR3 DNA reads as TGTGCCAGCAGTTCGGGACTTAGCTACGAGCAGTACTTC. Encoded protein: CASSSGLSYEQYF.

This clone was picked up a small number of times. The chain uses TRBV11-2 and TRBJ2-1; 9 positions agree with TRBD2. Germline CDR1 reads SGHAT; CDR2 reads FQNNGV. The J segment lost 8 bases and the V segment lost 6 bases, leaving 11 bases of the junction unmatched. CDR3 size: 15 residues. The CDR3 loop reads CASRMGLAGRYEQFF. CDR3 in DNA: TGTGCCAGCAGGATGGGCCTAGCGGGGAGGTATGAGCAGTTCTTC.

V and J are TRBV27 and TRBJ2-7, with TRBD1 matching over 9 bases. V trimming: 5 bases; J trimming: 3 bases; junction bases outside the gene matches: 8. This CDR3 region has 15 residues. The germline CDR1 and CDR2 sequences are MNHEY and SMNVEV (reference sequence). The chain's CDR3 is CASSNPGQGFYEQYF. For the CDR3, the DNA is TGTGCCAGCAGTAACCCGGGACAGGGCTTCTACGAGCAGTACTTC.

Only one count was recorded for this clone. The chain uses TRBV2 and TRBJ2-3, with TRBD1 identical over 7 bases. The CDR3 extends over 14 amino acids. Per the germline V gene, CDR1 is SNHLY and CDR2 is FYNNEI. Trimming removed 8 bases from V and 2 bases from J; junction bases left unmatched: 7. The DNA of the CDR3 is TGTGCCAGCCTGACAGGGTCTGACACAGATACGCAGTATTTT. Translated, it gives CASLTGSDTDTQYF.

The rearrangement links TRBV30 to TRBJ2-1, with 7 nucleotides matching TRBD1. Germline assignment: CDR1 GTSNPN and CDR2 SVGIG (reference sequence). Trimming cost V 1 base and J 5 bases; bases outside gene matches: 11. The CDR3 is made up of 16 amino acids. The CDR3 sequence: CAWSAASGQSHNEQFF. The CDR3 region has the DNA TGTGCCTGGAGTGCCGCCTCGGGACAGAGTCACAATGAGCAGTTCTTC.

CDR3 sequence reads: CASSLSPVGMSNQPQHF. CDR3 nucleotides: TGTGCCAGCAGTTTATCTCCGGTGGGGATGAGCAATCAGCCCCAGCATTTT. The chain links TRBV28 to TRBJ1-5; no definite D call. Germline V lookup: CDR1 MDHEN, CDR2 SYDVKM. The CDR3 totals 17 residues. V was cut by 1 base and J by 1 base, with 14 bases left in between.

V and J are TRBV14 and TRBJ1-2; the D is unclear. This CDR3 is built from 15 residues. Trimming removed 0 bases at V and 2 bases at J, with 10 bases between. Germline CDR1 and CDR2: SGHDN and FVKESK. The CDR3 sequence: CASSQDWRKNYGYTF. CDR3 in DNA: TGTGCCAGCAGCCAAGATTGGAGAAAGAACTATGGCTACACCTTC.

V and J are TRBV28 and TRBJ2-5, with 7 bases identical to TRBD2. The CDR3 is 14 amino acids. Trimming took 5 bases from V and 2 from J; bases not matched to a gene: 5. Germline V gene sequence: CDR1 MDHEN, CDR2 SYDVKM. CDR3 in DNA: TGTGCCAGCAGTCCGGGACTACCTCAAGAGACCCAGTACTTC. It encodes CASSPGLPQETQYF.

This clone was picked up a small number of times. CDR3 in amino acids: CASSLAIAEAFF. CDR3 DNA: TGTGCCAGCAGCCTGGCTATAGCTGAAGCTTTCTTT. The chain uses TRBV5-6 and TRBJ1-1; D is ambiguous. This CDR3 spans 12 amino acids. Germline V gene sequence: CDR1 SGHDT, CDR2 YYEEEE. V lost 4 bases and J 6 bases, leaving 10 bases between the germline ends.

V and J are TRBV30 and TRBJ2-7; maybe TRBD2 (6 bases). The CDR3 runs 14 residues. Between the trimmed V and J ends, which lost 6 bases and 2 bases, there was a span of 17 bases. CDR1 and CDR2 from the germline V gene are GTSNPN and SVGIG (reference sequence). DNA of the CDR3: TGTGCCTGCAAAGCAGGGCGGGGACCCTACGAGCAGTACTTC. It codes for CACKAGRGPYEQYF.

Only one count was recorded for this clone. This sequence joins TRBV6-5 and TRBJ1-2, with 9 bases aligning to TRBD1. The V segment lost 4 bases and the J segment 8 bases; nucleotides outside the gene matches: 11. Germline-derived CDR1 and CDR2 are MNHEY and SVGAGI. The CDR3 consists of 15 residues. The CDR3 DNA follows: TGTGCCAGCAGTTTATCGACAGGGGGTGATTTGGGCTACACCTTC. Protein: CASSLSTGGDLGYTF.

The V call is TRBV30, the J call TRBJ2-7; possibly TRBD1 for D (6 bases). Per the germline V gene, CDR1 is GTSNPN and CDR2 is SVGIG (reference sequence). V shed 1 base and J shed 7 bases, with 17 bases lying between them. The CDR3 spans 14 residues. The CDR3: CAWSAFGGPWEQYF. CDR3 DNA sequence: TGTGCCTGGAGTGCTTTTGGGGGCCCTTGGGAGCAGTACTTC.

This rearrangement joins TRBV4-1 to TRBJ2-3; 9 bases map to TRBD2. V lost 0 bases to trimming and J lost 6 bases; unmatched junction nucleotides: 10. CDR1 and CDR2 (germline): MGHRA, YSYEKL. The CDR3 has 17 residues. CDR3 bases: TGCGCCAGCAGCCAAGAATGGCTAGCGGGGCACGGCGATACGCAGTATTTT. Residues: CASSQEWLAGHGDTQYF.

This chain links TRBV20-1 with TRBJ1-6, with 9 nucleotides matching TRBD1. The trim removed 8 bases at V and 10 bases at J, leaving 3 bases unmatched. CDR1 and CDR2 from the germline V gene are DFQATT and SNEGSKA (reference sequence). CDR3 size: 11 residues. DNA for the CDR3: TGCAGTTCCGGACAGGGGTCACCCCTCCACTTT. Translation gives CSSGQGSPLHF.

For the CDR3, the DNA is TGTGCCAGCAGCGTAGGCGGAGAAGATACGCAGTATTTT. Translating gives CASSVGGEDTQYF. J is TRBJ2-3 and V is TRBV9; D remains ambiguous. Germline CDR1 reads SGDLS; CDR2 reads YYNGEE. V was clipped by 0 bases and J by 5 bases, with 7 bases between them. This CDR3 contains 13 residues.

The V call is TRBV4-1, the J call TRBJ2-3; D tentatively reads TRBD1 or TRBD2 (6 bases each). The germline gives CDR1 MGHRA, CDR2 YSYEKL. Trimming shortened V by 0 bases and J by 9 bases, and 13 bases separated the two germline ends. CDR3 length: 14 amino acids. The CDR3 DNA follows: TGCGCCAGCAGCCAAGAGTTGCGGAGGGGGACGCAGTATTTT. It codes for CASSQELRRGTQYF.

The chain joins TRBV5-1 to TRBJ2-7; TRBD2 agrees at 8 bases. CDR3 length equals 16 residues. The trim removed 7 bases at V and 6 bases at J, leaving 18 bases unmatched. CDR1 is SGHRS, CDR2 YFSETQ, per germline. The CDR3 is CASEEAGARILPEQYF. CDR3 DNA sequence: TGCGCCAGCGAGGAAGCGGGGGCGCGGATCCTCCCCGAGCAGTACTTC. Full variable domain (rest looked up from reference TRBV5-1 and TRBJ2-7): KAGVTQTPRYLIKTRGQQVTLSCSPISGHRSVSWYQQTPGQGLQFLFEYFSETQRNKGNFPGRFSGRQFSNSRSEMNVSTLELGDSALYLCASEEAGARILPEQYFGPGTRLTVT.

This clone was counted between two and nine times. The chain recombines TRBV13 with TRBJ2-3; unclear D gene. CDR3 size: 14 residues. Trimming shortened V by 4 bases and J by 0 bases, and 8 bases separated the two germline ends. The germline V gene has CDR1 PRHDT and CDR2 FYEKMQ (reference sequence). This CDR3 is CASSSKHSTDTQYF. The CDR3 bases are TGTGCCAGCAGCTCGAAACATAGCACAGATACGCAGTATTTT.

The J gene is TRBJ2-2, the V gene TRBV10-3; 7 nucleotides align to TRBD1. The CDR3 is 13 residues long. Trimming took 11 bases from V and 0 from J; bases not matched to a gene: 3. CDR1 and CDR2 from the germline V gene are ENHRY and SYGVKD. The CDR3 DNA sequence: TGTGCCGTCGGGACAGCGAACACCGGGGAGCTGTTTTTT. It codes for CAVGTANTGELFF.

The DNA of the CDR3 is TGCGCCAGCAGCCAAGGAGGGCTGACTATAGCCAAAAACATTCAGTACTTC. It yields the protein CASSQGGLTIAKNIQYF. V is TRBV4-1 and J is TRBJ2-4; D might be TRBD2 (5 bases). V was shortened by 1 base and J by 0 bases, with 13 bases between the two germline ends. The CDR3 loop spans 17 amino acids. Germline lookup yields CDR1 MGHRA and CDR2 YSYEKL.

The rearrangement joins TRBV7-6 to TRBJ1-6; TRBD1 is a possible D gene (5 bases). This CDR3 contains 14 residues. Trimming pared 5 bases from V and 6 bases from J, leaving 11 bases between. The germline gives CDR1 SGHVS, CDR2 FNYEAQ. The CDR3 coding sequence is TGTGCCAGCAGCCTTCAGGGTAGTAATTCACCCCTCCACTTT. Residues: CASSLQGSNSPLHF.

V gene TRBV5-6 combines with J gene TRBJ2-7; 9 bases line up with TRBD1. This CDR3 has 13 amino acids. Germline V gene data show CDR1 as SGHDT and CDR2 as YYEEEE. Germline trimming cut 3 bases from V and 7 bases from J; bases unmatched to any gene: 5. The CDR3 coding sequence is TGTGCCAGCAGCTATGGACAGGGGCGAGAGCAGTACTTC. Its protein product is CASSYGQGREQYF.

The chain carries TRBV4-1 and TRBJ2-4; 8 bases fit TRBD2. Germline loops: CDR1 MGHRA, CDR2 YSYEKL. V trimming: 4 bases; J trimming: 6 bases; junction bases outside the gene matches: 8. CDR3 length equals 15 residues. The CDR3 coding sequence is TGCGCCAGCAGCCGCCCCGGGAGGGTAGGAAACATTCAGTACTTC. Amino acids: CASSRPGRVGNIQYF.

The genes are TRBV28 and TRBJ1-4; D is unclear. V was shortened by 4 bases and J by 4 bases, with 16 bases between the two germline ends. This CDR3 has 16 amino acids. Per germline, CDR1 MDHEN and CDR2 SYDVKM. DNA of the CDR3: TGTGCCAGCAGTTCCCTTATGACGACTGTTAATGAAAAACTGTTTTTT. It translates to CASSSLMTTVNEKLFF.